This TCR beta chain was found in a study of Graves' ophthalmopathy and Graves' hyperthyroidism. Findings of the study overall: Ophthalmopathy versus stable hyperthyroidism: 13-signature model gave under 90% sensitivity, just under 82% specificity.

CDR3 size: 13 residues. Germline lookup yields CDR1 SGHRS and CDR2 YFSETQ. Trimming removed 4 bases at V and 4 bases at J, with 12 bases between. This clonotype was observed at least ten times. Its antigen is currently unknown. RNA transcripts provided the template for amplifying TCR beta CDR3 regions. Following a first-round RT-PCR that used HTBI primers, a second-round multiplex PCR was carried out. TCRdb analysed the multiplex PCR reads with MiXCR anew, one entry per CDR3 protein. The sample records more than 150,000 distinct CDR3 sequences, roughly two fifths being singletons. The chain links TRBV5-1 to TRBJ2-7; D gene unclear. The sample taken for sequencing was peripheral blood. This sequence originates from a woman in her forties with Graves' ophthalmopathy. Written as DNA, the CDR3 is TGCGCCAGCAGCCCCGGTCTCAGGTACGAGCAGTACTTC. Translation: CASSPGLRYEQYF.